Given below is one TCR beta chain in context. The sample belongs to a study of glioma-infiltrating T cells after dendritic cell vaccination. In the study overall: Glioblastoma patients came from Phase I and II dendritic cell vaccination trials. The vaccine used monocyte-derived dendritic cells pulsed overnight with autologous tumor lysate.

Produced via immunoSEQ multiplex PCR; TCRdb's table is partial and in-frame only. The sample consists of tens of thousands of clones, more than 65% of them appearing once. The length of the CDR3 is 16 residues. The germline CDR1 and CDR2 sequences are LGHNT and FRNRAP. Trimming shortened V by 0 bases and J by 7 bases, and 18 bases separated the two germline ends. The V gene is TRBV12-5, the J gene TRBJ1-2; possibly TRBD1 for D (6 bases). The sample consisted of blood, taken before dendritic cell vaccination. The receptor's source is a human donor with glioblastoma. The chain's CDR3 is CASGLVFSGVGGGYTF. The CDR3 region has the DNA TGTGCTAGTGGTTTGGTATTTTCAGGGGTCGGCGGTGGCTACACCTTC.